The 13 T cell receptor beta chains below were found in one sample sequenced in a study of blood T cells in healthy people across ages. Using a J-beta primer mix together with a sample-barcoded 5' primer, a second PCR was run for about 6 to 12 cycles. TCRdb re-analysed the 5' RACE reads in MiXCR, keeping a single row per CDR3 protein. The sample holds around 1,500,000 distinct CDR3 sequences; 28% are singletons and the top ten take 6.5% to 8.5%. The specimen sequenced was blood. The receptors derive from a woman aged 25 to 39 in good health.

This clonotype was counted ten times or more. The rearrangement links TRBV5-1 to TRBJ2-1, with D possibly TRBD1 on 5 matching bases. Germline V gene sequence: CDR1 SGHRS, CDR2 YFSETQ. V was pared by 6 bases and J by 8 bases, with 9 bases between. The CDR3 consists of 11 residues. The CDR3 region is CASTLGDEQFF. The CDR3 nucleotides are TGCGCCAGCACCTTAGGGGATGAGCAGTTCTTC.

Comments on this clonotype: One end of the junction varies from germline; a read error may be responsible. The V and J genes are TRBV12-3 or TRBV12-4 and TRBJ2-1; TRBD2 aligns across 13 bases. The CDR3 has 15 residues. CDR3 sequence (DNA): TGTTCCAGCAGCTCGGGACTAGCGGGGTACAATGAGCAGTTCTTC. Amino acids: CSSSSGLAGYNEQFF.

The V and J genes are TRBV20-1 and TRBJ1-2, with a weak D call TRBD1 (6 bases). Germline loops: CDR1 DFQATT, CDR2 SNEGSKA (reference sequence). The CDR3 has 15 residues. Trimming took 1 base from V and 2 from J, leaving 14 bases between them. CDR3 bases: TGCAGTGCTAGAGTGGCGGGGGCCAGAAACTATGGCTACACCTTC. Residues: CSARVAGARNYGYTF.

This clonotype was counted between two and nine times. V gene TRBV10-3 combines with J gene TRBJ2-1; 16 bases align to TRBD2. The CDR3 loop spans 17 amino acids. The V gene end was trimmed by 5 bases and the J gene end by 4 bases; junction bases not matched to a gene: 5. Germline CDR1 ENHRY, CDR2 SYGVKD. The CDR3 DNA sequence: TGTGCCATCAGTCCCGGGACTAGCGGGGGGGCATACAATGAGCAGTTCTTC. This gives the protein CAISPGTSGGAYNEQFF.

This clonotype came up many times. The J gene is TRBJ2-1, the V gene TRBV5-6, with a weak D call TRBD2 (5 bases). V dropped 0 bases and J dropped 4 bases, with 11 bases sitting between them. The V gene's germline CDR1 is SGHDT and CDR2 YYEEEE. The CDR3 contains 15 residues. CDR3 sequence reads: CASSLGVANYNEQFF. CDR3 bases: TGTGCCAGCAGCTTGGGGGTAGCGAATTACAATGAGCAGTTCTTC.

This clonotype has just a few counts. This chain joins TRBV6-1 and TRBJ1-1; TRBD1 matches 9 bases. CDR1 and CDR2 (germline): MNHNS, SASEGT. The CDR3 contains 17 residues. The J segment lost 4 bases and the V segment lost 7 bases, leaving 16 bases of the junction unmatched. CDR3 DNA sequence: TGTGCCAGCACCCCACCTCCGGGACAGGGAGAGTCCACTGAAGCTTTCTTT. Amino acid sequence: CASTPPPGQGESTEAFF.

The chain recombines TRBV7-3 with TRBJ2-3; TRBD2 matches at 9 bases. This CDR3 has 16 amino acids. V trimming: 3 bases; J trimming: 1 base; junction bases outside the gene matches: 5. The germline V gene has CDR1 SGHTA and CDR2 FQGTGA. CDR3 bases: TGTGCCAGCAGCTTGAGCGGGGGGTTAGGCACAGATACGCAGTATTTT. It specifies CASSLSGGLGTDTQYF.

The chain couples TRBV29-1 to TRBJ1-1, with D hard to call. Germline V CDR1 and CDR2: SQVTM, ANQGSEA. CDR3 length: 12 amino acids. V lost 1 base and J 1 base, leaving 4 bases between the germline ends. The CDR3 is CSVEVENTEAFF. CDR3 DNA: TGCAGCGTTGAAGTTGAGAACACTGAAGCTTTCTTT.

This clonotype was picked up a small number of times. The chain combines TRBV5-1 with TRBJ1-2; no reliable D call. CDR3 size: 14 residues. V was clipped by 2 bases and J by 4 bases, with 12 bases between them. The germline V gene encodes CDR1 SGHRS and CDR2 YFSETQ. The CDR3 reads CASSFAGDGYGYTF. The CDR3 DNA is TGCGCCAGCAGCTTCGCGGGCGATGGCTATGGCTACACCTTC.

This clonotype was seen only a few times. The chain combines TRBV4-3 with TRBJ1-1; TRBD1 might be the D (6 bases). Germline V CDR1 and CDR2: LGHNA, YSLEER. This CDR3 region has 16 residues. V lost 3 bases to trimming and J lost 0 bases, with 14 bases between them. CDR3 nucleotide sequence: TGCGCCAGCAGCCAGAGGGGGGCCTACATGAACACTGAAGCTTTCTTT. Translated: CASSQRGAYMNTEAFF.

In regard to this clonotype: Germline is not matched at one junction end, which may reflect a read error. This rearrangement joins TRBV5-6 to TRBJ2-3, with D perhaps matching TRBD1 (6 bases). This CDR3 is 15 amino acids long. Germline V gives CDR1 SGHDT, CDR2 YYEEEE. The CDR3 sequence is CASALRGEPPDMQYF. The CDR3 bases are TGTGCCAGCGCCCTCAGGGGCGAGCCGCCGGATATGCAGTATTTT.

V and J are TRBV28 and TRBJ1-1; TRBD1 aligns across 11 bases. The CDR3 has 15 residues. Germline V gives CDR1 MDHEN, CDR2 SYDVKM. V gave up 6 bases and J gave up 3 bases; unmatched junction bases: 6. The CDR3 is CASRIPGQGDTEAFF. The CDR3 nucleotides read TGTGCCAGCAGAATACCGGGACAGGGGGACACTGAAGCTTTCTTT.

This clonotype was found many times. The CDR3 region has the DNA TGTGCCAGCAGCATGGGACAGTTCACAGATACGCAGTATTTT. The encoded protein is CASSMGQFTDTQYF. The chain joins TRBV5-6 to TRBJ2-3, with 7 bases identical to TRBD1. Germline CDR1 and CDR2: SGHDT and YYEEEE. The J segment lost 2 bases and the V segment lost 4 bases, leaving 4 bases of the junction unmatched. The CDR3 totals 14 residues.